These 30 T cell receptor beta chains share one sample of origin, sequenced in a study of regulatory T cells in long-lasting Graves disease. In building TCR beta libraries, iRepertoire HTBI primers were used together with Arm-PCR of CDR3 regions. TCRdb re-called the multiplex PCR reads with MiXCR, one entry per CDR3 protein. The repertoire holds approximately 310,000 distinct CDR3 sequences, with over 15% as singletons. The time point denotes: newly diagnosed GD, antithyroid drugs for less than 3 months. PBMC RNA served as the TCR library source. The sequenced sample was peripheral blood mononuclear cells (PBMCs), obtained at new diagnosis, from a patient treated with antithyroid drugs. Every receptor here comes from a female donor with Graves disease.

This clonotype was recorded at least ten times. V usage is TRBV27 and J usage is TRBJ2-5; no clear D. With 2 bases removed from V and 4 bases from J, the gap between germline ends came to 14 bases. Germline loops: CDR1 MNHEY, CDR2 SMNVEV (reference sequence). The CDR3 totals 15 residues. CDR3 coding DNA: TGTGCCAGCAGTTTAGGAATTAGCCTCTCAGAGACCCAGTACTTC. Translating gives CASSLGISLSETQYF.

This clonotype has a count of ten or more. The V call is TRBV11-3, the J call TRBJ2-2; no clear D. CDR3 size: 15 residues. The V end was cut by 2 bases, the J end by 0 bases, with 7 bases between. The germline gives CDR1 SGHNT, CDR2 YENEEA. CDR3 amino acids: CASSLIGANTGELFF. CDR3 sequence (DNA): TGTGCCAGCAGCTTAATAGGTGCGAACACCGGGGAGCTGTTTTTT.

The rearrangement joins TRBV28 to TRBJ1-1; TRBD1 matches at 7 bases. The V segment lost 6 bases and the J segment 1 base; nucleotides outside the gene matches: 8. The CDR3 is 15 amino acids. In germline, CDR1 is MDHEN, CDR2 SYDVKM. The CDR3 loop is CASRLRTGANTEAFF. CDR3 DNA: TGTGCCAGCAGATTGCGGACAGGAGCGAACACTGAAGCTTTCTTT.

This clonotype occurred many times. V gene TRBV2 combines with J gene TRBJ2-5; 10 positions agree with TRBD2. This CDR3 is built from 17 residues. Germline CDR1 and CDR2: SNHLY and FYNNEI. With 2 bases clipped from V and 5 bases from J, the junction kept 11 bases outside the gene matches. The CDR3 sequence: CASSEYTSGIGVETQYF. The CDR3 bases are TGTGCCAGCAGTGAATATACTAGCGGGATCGGGGTTGAGACCCAGTACTTC.

In this sample, this clonotype turned up many times. V is TRBV4-1 and J is TRBJ1-4; a weak D match, TRBD1 (6 bases). The germline V and J ends were trimmed by 0 bases and 8 bases, with 16 bases remaining between them. This CDR3 has 16 amino acids. Germline V CDR1 and CDR2: MGHRA, YSYEKL. CDR3: CASSQDLNRAKEKLFF. The DNA for the CDR3 is TGCGCCAGCAGCCAAGATCTTAACAGGGCGAAGGAAAAACTGTTTTTT.

This clonotype was recorded at least ten times. V and J are TRBV12-3 or TRBV12-4 and TRBJ2-7; D is undetermined. The CDR3 sequence is 12 residues long. Trimming took off 6 bases at V and 4 bases at J, with 10 bases between the two ends. This CDR3 is CASSRTTYEQYF. In nucleotides, the CDR3 is TGTGCCAGCAGCCGGACGACGTACGAGCAGTACTTC.

The rearrangement links TRBV7-3 to TRBJ2-3, with 11 bases that match TRBD2. CDR1 SGHTA and CDR2 FQGTGA come from the germline V gene. This CDR3 region has 16 residues. J lost 2 bases, V lost 4 bases, and 5 bases had no gene match. As DNA, the CDR3 is TGTGCCAGCAGCTCTCGACTAGCGGGAACCACAGATACGCAGTATTTT. Protein: CASSSRLAGTTDTQYF.

About this clonotype: Being one base from a much bigger clone, this may be a read error. The chain carries TRBV11-3 and TRBJ2-5; 8 positions match TRBD1. This CDR3 comprises 19 residues. The germline gives CDR1 SGHNT, CDR2 YENEEA. Trimming removed 5 bases from V and 4 bases from J; junction bases left unmatched: 21. CDR3 amino acids: CASSPKGRGPSWPGETQYF. The CDR3 coding sequence is TGTGCCAGCAGCCCCAAGGGCAGGGGGCCATCCTGGCCGGGAGAGACCCAGTACTTC.

CDR3 loop: CASKNRGLAGNTIYF. Here the CDR3 DNA reads TGTGCCAGCAAAAACAGGGGCTTGGCTGGAAACACCATATATTTT. The chain employs TRBV19 and TRBJ1-3; 7 nucleotides align to TRBD1. The junction had 10 bases not matched to a gene; V was cut back by 9 bases and J by 2 bases. This CDR3 has 15 residues. The germline gives CDR1 LNHDA, CDR2 SQIVND (reference sequence). Filled out from reference TRBV19 and TRBJ1-3, the complete variable domain reads DGGITQSPKYLFRKEGQNVTLSCEQNLNHDAMYWYRQDPGQGLRLIYYSQIVNDFQKGDIAEGYSVSREKKESFPLTVTSAQKNPTAFYLCASKNRGLAGNTIYFGEGSWLTVV.

The table lists this clonotype with many counts. The V gene is TRBV6-5, the J gene TRBJ1-1; D not certain. CDR1 is MNHEY, CDR2 SVGAGI, per germline. The CDR3 is made up of 15 amino acids. The V gene lost 0 bases and the J gene lost 1 base, with 9 bases spanning the gap. CDR3 protein: CASSYSSRGNTEAFF. In nucleotides, the CDR3 is TGTGCCAGCAGTTACTCGAGCAGAGGGAACACTGAAGCTTTCTTT.

In its sample, this clonotype was seen many times. The genes are TRBV3-1 and TRBJ2-5; 11 nucleotides align to TRBD1. With V trimmed by 4 bases and J by 4 bases, 8 bases remained unmatched. The CDR3 runs to 16 residues. Germline CDR1 reads LGHDT; CDR2 reads YNNKEL (reference sequence). The CDR3 bases are TGTGCCAGCAGCCCCCGGGACAGGGGGTTGGGAGAGACCCAGTACTTC. Protein sequence: CASSPRDRGLGETQYF.

This clonotype appeared many times. V usage is TRBV2 and J usage is TRBJ2-7; D is perhaps TRBD2 (5 bases). The germline V and J ends were trimmed by 4 bases and 3 bases, with 16 bases remaining between them. CDR3 length: 15 residues. In germline, CDR1 is SNHLY, CDR2 FYNNEI. In nucleotides, the CDR3 is TGTGCCAGCAGTGTTTGGCGGGTTAATGACTACGAGCAGTACTTC. Amino acid sequence: CASSVWRVNDYEQYF.

This clonotype was found a few times. This chain links TRBV2 with TRBJ2-7, with 7 bases that match TRBD2. J lost 2 bases, V lost 8 bases, and 9 bases had no gene match. The V gene's germline CDR1 is SNHLY and CDR2 FYNNEI. The CDR3 is made up of 14 amino acids. CDR3 amino acids: CASFGLGGPYEQYF. The CDR3 region has the DNA TGTGCCAGCTTCGGGCTGGGAGGGCCCTACGAGCAGTACTTC.

V usage is TRBV11-2 and J usage is TRBJ2-5, with 11 bases aligning to TRBD2. The CDR3 runs 18 residues. Per the germline V gene, CDR1 is SGHAT and CDR2 is FQNNGV. V lost 5 bases, J lost 1 base, and 12 bases stayed unmatched. CDR3 sequence (DNA): TGTGCCAGCAGCCGACCCACCACTAGCGGGAGCACCCAAGAGACCCAGTACTTC. Translation gives CASSRPTTSGSTQETQYF. Full variable domain (missing parts from reference TRBV11-2 and TRBJ2-5): EAGVAQSPRYKIIEKRQSVAFWCNPISGHATLYWYQQILGQGPKLLIQFQNNGVVDDSQLPKDRFSAERLKGVDSTLKIQPAKLEDSAVYLCASSRPTTSGSTQETQYFGPGTRLLVL.

The chain carries TRBV5-1 and TRBJ2-3; a possible D gene is TRBD1 (5 bases). V shed 4 bases and J shed 3 bases, with 15 bases lying between them. The length of the CDR3 is 15 residues. Germline loops: CDR1 SGHRS, CDR2 YFSETQ. Written as DNA, the CDR3 is TGCGCCAGCAGCCTCCAGACAGTCCCAACAGATACGCAGTATTTT. Encoded protein: CASSLQTVPTDTQYF.

This clonotype was detected many times. The chain joins TRBV19 to TRBJ1-2; D is ambiguous. Germline-derived CDR1 and CDR2 are LNHDA and SQIVND (reference sequence). Trimming took 6 bases from V and 3 from J, leaving 17 bases between them. The CDR3 has 15 amino acids. The CDR3 nucleotides read TGTGCCAGTAGCTCCCCTGCGGGAATGGACTATGGCTACACCTTC. Its protein is CASSSPAGMDYGYTF.

The table lists this clonotype with many counts. The genes are TRBV12-3 or TRBV12-4 and TRBJ2-1; the D is unclear. CDR3 size: 12 residues. Deletions cut 3 bases from V and 8 bases from J, with 8 bases between. The CDR3 nucleotides are TGTGCCAGCAGTTTCAGGTTTGATGAGCAGTTCTTC. Translation gives CASSFRFDEQFF.

This clonotype was seen many times. CDR3 nucleotides: TGTGCCAGCAGCTGGGGCGGGGGTACTAGCACAGATACGCAGTATTTT. Its protein is CASSWGGGTSTDTQYF. The J gene is TRBJ2-3, the V gene TRBV11-2; 7 bases agree with TRBD2. This CDR3 comprises 16 residues. The ends lost 4 bases at V and 0 bases at J; junction bases unmatched: 7. Per germline, CDR1 SGHAT and CDR2 FQNNGV.

This clonotype has ten or more counts. The chain employs TRBV28 and TRBJ1-5; D call uncertain. V was shortened by 2 bases and J by 3 bases, with 14 bases between the two germline ends. Germline CDR1 reads MDHEN; CDR2 reads SYDVKM. This CDR3 has 16 residues. The DNA for the CDR3 is TGTGCCAGCAGTTTACCGTCGACTGCAAACAATCAGCCCCAGCATTTT. It yields the protein CASSLPSTANNQPQHF.

This clonotype has at least ten counts. This chain joins TRBV19 and TRBJ1-5, with 8 bases fitting TRBD1. Per the germline V gene, CDR1 is LNHDA and CDR2 is SQIVND (reference sequence). V lost 3 bases to trimming and J lost 7 bases; unmatched junction nucleotides: 14. This CDR3 comprises 17 residues. CDR3 in amino acids: CASSIPRTGFSRQPQHF. CDR3 nucleotide sequence: TGTGCCAGTAGTATTCCCAGGACAGGGTTTAGTAGGCAGCCCCAGCATTTT.

This clonotype was seen ten or more times. The chain employs TRBV6-1 and TRBJ1-2, with 8 bases aligning to TRBD1. After removal of 1 base from V and 1 base from J, the junction contained 2 bases not matched to a gene. The CDR3 sequence is 15 residues long. CDR1 and CDR2 (germline): MNHNS, SASEGT. The CDR3 region has the DNA TGTGCCAGCAGTGAAGGACAGGGGCATAACTATGGCTACACCTTC. It translates to CASSEGQGHNYGYTF.

V usage is TRBV19 and J usage is TRBJ1-4; D uncertain. V was trimmed by 6 bases and J by 7 bases, leaving 12 bases between them. Germline values: CDR1 LNHDA, CDR2 SQIVND (reference sequence). This CDR3 comprises 13 residues. CDR3 DNA sequence: TGTGCCAGTAGCCGGTCCGTGGGTGAAAAACTGTTTTTT. It specifies CASSRSVGEKLFF.

This clonotype has ten or more counts. The chain employs TRBV19 and TRBJ1-5, with D possibly being TRBD1 (5 bases). V lost 3 bases to trimming and J lost 2 bases, with 11 bases between them. Germline CDR1 is LNHDA and CDR2 is SQIVND (reference sequence). There are 15 residues in the CDR3. The CDR3 DNA reads as TGTGCCAGTAGTATCTCGGGGGTTCGCAATCAGCCCCAGCATTTT. Its translation: CASSISGVRNQPQHF.

This clonotype has at least ten counts. This chain joins TRBV10-3 and TRBJ2-7; tentative D call: TRBD2 (6 bases). Germline V gene sequence: CDR1 ENHRY, CDR2 SYGVKD. V was trimmed by 9 bases and J by 6 bases, leaving 12 bases between them. This CDR3 comprises 11 residues. The chain's CDR3 is CAIRGGFEQYF. CDR3 nucleotides: TGTGCCATACGAGGAGGGTTCGAGCAGTACTTC.

This clonotype was detected ten times or more. The chain employs TRBV10-3 and TRBJ2-7, with a tentative D call TRBD1 (5 bases). Germline-derived CDR1 and CDR2 are ENHRY and SYGVKD. V dropped 6 bases and J dropped 5 bases, with 17 bases sitting between them. This CDR3 comprises 14 residues. The CDR3 reads CAIRTRTTIDEQYF. DNA of the CDR3: TGTGCCATCAGGACCCGGACAACAATCGACGAGCAGTACTTC.

This clonotype was counted only a few times. With a much larger clone just one base away, this may be a read error. This chain uses TRBV11-1 with TRBJ2-5; D may correspond to TRBD1 or TRBD2 (5 bases each). The J call may be incorrect, as the DNA end agrees better with TRBJ2-1. The CDR3 has 16 amino acids. Germline V lookup: CDR1 SGHAT, CDR2 FQDESV (reference sequence). CDR3 DNA: TGTGCCAGCAGCTGGAACCCAGCGGAAAGGGGCAGTGAGCAGTTCTTC. Protein sequence: CASSWNPAERGSEQFF.

The genes are TRBV15 and TRBJ2-7; 9 bases align to TRBD1. The CDR3 is 16 amino acids. Germline CDR1 is LNHNV and CDR2 is YYDKDF (reference sequence). The J segment lost 4 bases and the V segment lost 4 bases, leaving 11 bases of the junction unmatched. CDR3 in DNA: TGTGCCACCAGCACTGACCGGACAGGGGAATTGTACGAGCAGTACTTC. Residues: CATSTDRTGELYEQYF.

Turning to this clonotype: A much more abundant neighbour one base away suggests this may be a read error. This chain connects TRBV19 to TRBJ2-1, with D tentatively TRBD1 (6 bases). Per the germline V gene, CDR1 is LNHDA and CDR2 is SQIVND (reference sequence). This CDR3 is 14 amino acids long. The CDR3 here is CASSIRDIYNDQFF. Here the CDR3 DNA reads TGTGCCAGTAGTATACGGGACATCTACAATGATCAGTTCTTC.

This clonotype was counted at least ten times. This chain uses TRBV2 with TRBJ2-7; no clear D. V dropped 2 bases and J dropped 2 bases, with 16 bases sitting between them. This CDR3 has 16 amino acids. Germline V gene data show CDR1 as SNHLY and CDR2 as FYNNEI. DNA of the CDR3: TGTGCCAGCAGTGAATATGGGCACGGAAGACCCTACGAGCAGTACTTC. Residues: CASSEYGHGRPYEQYF.

Comments on this clonotype: It is likely a read error, because the conserved phenylalanine at the end of the CDR3 is missing. CDR3 amino acids: CASSLVLLTYNEQFS. The CDR3 coding sequence is TGTGCCAGCAGCTTGGTGTTGCTTACCTACAATGAGCAGTTCTCC. The J gene is TRBJ2-1, the V gene TRBV5-8; no reliable D call. Germline CDR1 is SGHTS and CDR2 is YDEGEE. This CDR3 comprises 15 residues. V was pared by 0 bases and J by 2 bases, with 9 bases between.